A selection of T cell receptor beta chains follows, all from one sample in a study of blood T cell repertoires in COVID-19. Clones were read by immunoSEQ multiplex PCR, and TCRdb kept only the in-frame ones, dropping some. The profile covers some 170,000 clones, with approximately 84% appearing a single time and over 0.95% taken by the ten largest. The sample consisted of PBMCs or T cells enriched from blood (not recorded which). All receptors derive from a human donor with acute COVID-19. The donor label of this sample is uncertain. The CDR3 runs from the conserved cysteine through the conserved F or W. D genes are given only for firm matches. Clone sizes are given selectively: once, few, many, or a class where the clone is expanded.

CDR3 length: 18
D gene: TRBD1
clone size: NA
V gene: TRBV7-9
J gene: TRBJ2-2
CDR3 protein: CASKSRDRGQLGTGELFF
CDR3 DNA: TGTGCCAGCAAATCCCGGGACAGGGGGCAACTGGGCACCGGGGAGCTGTTTTTT

CDR3 length: 14
D gene: TRBD1
clone size: NA
V gene: TRBV9
J gene: TRBJ2-7
CDR3 protein: CASSYGTGSYEQYF
CDR3 DNA: TGTGCCAGCAGCTACGGGACAGGGTCCTACGAGCAGTACTTC

CDR3 length: 14
D gene: NA
clone size: few
V gene: TRBV9
J gene: TRBJ2-7
CDR3 protein: CASSVGDSKYEQYF
CDR3 DNA: TGTGCCAGCAGCGTAGGTGACAGTAAATACGAGCAGTACTTC

CDR3 length: 14
D gene: NA
clone size: NA
V gene: TRBV7-9
J gene: TRBJ1-5
CDR3 protein: CASSLGGAIQPQHF
CDR3 DNA: TGTGCCAGCAGCTTAGGGGGCGCTATTCAGCCCCAGCATTTT

CDR3 length: 13
D gene: NA
clone size: once
V gene: TRBV7-2
J gene: TRBJ1-4
CDR3 protein: CASSLAGDEKLFF
CDR3 DNA: TGTGCCAGCAGCTTAGCCGGGGATGAAAAACTGTTTTTT

CDR3 length: 15
D gene: NA
clone size: NA
V gene: TRBV11-1
J gene: TRBJ1-2
CDR3 protein: CASSLAGGELSGYTF
CDR3 DNA: TGTGCCAGCAGCTTAGCTGGAGGGGAACTATCTGGCTACACCTTC

CDR3 length: 19
D gene: NA
clone size: NA
V gene: TRBV7-9
J gene: TRBJ1-3
CDR3 protein: CASSLWPDTSKPSGNTIYF
CDR3 DNA: TGTGCCAGCAGCTTATGGCCGGACACCTCTAAGCCCTCTGGAAACACCATATATTTT

CDR3 length: 13
D gene: NA
clone size: NA
V gene: TRBV28
J gene: TRBJ1-2
CDR3 protein: CASSLRRVGGYTF
CDR3 DNA: TGTGCCAGCAGTTTACGCAGGGTCGGTGGCTACACCTTC

CDR3 length: 18
D gene: NA
clone size: NA
V gene: TRBV19
J gene: TRBJ2-6
CDR3 protein: CASSLRTVIRSGANVLTF
CDR3 DNA: TGTGCCAGTAGCTTGCGGACTGTAATAAGATCTGGGGCCAACGTCCTGACTTTC

CDR3 length: 14
D gene: NA
clone size: NA
V gene: TRBV24-1
J gene: TRBJ1-2
CDR3 protein: CATSDLEGVRGYTF
CDR3 DNA: TGTGCCACCAGTGATTTGGAAGGAGTGCGGGGCTACACCTTC

CDR3 length: 14
D gene: TRBD1
clone size: NA
V gene: TRBV5-1
J gene: TRBJ2-2
CDR3 protein: CASRGTVNTGELFF
CDR3 DNA: TGCGCCAGCAGGGGGACAGTCAACACCGGGGAGCTGTTTTTT

CDR3 length: 15
D gene: TRBD2
clone size: once
V gene: TRBV6-5
J gene: TRBJ2-7
CDR3 protein: CASSYSGLAGREQYF
CDR3 DNA: TGTGCCAGCAGTTACTCCGGACTAGCGGGGCGCGAGCAGTACTTC

CDR3 length: 13
D gene: NA
clone size: NA
V gene: TRBV4-1
J gene: TRBJ1-3
CDR3 protein: CASAGGLGNTIYF
CDR3 DNA: TGCGCCAGCGCGGGGGGACTTGGAAACACCATATATTTT

CDR3 length: 15
D gene: TRBD2
clone size: NA
V gene: TRBV6-5
J gene: TRBJ2-7
CDR3 protein: CASLLRGGQTRVQYF
CDR3 DNA: TGTGCCAGCCTTCTGCGGGGGGGCCAGACCCGCGTGCAGTACTTC

CDR3 length: 16
D gene: TRBD2
clone size: NA
V gene: TRBV5-4
J gene: TRBJ2-1
CDR3 protein: CASSSQTGTNYNEQFF
CDR3 DNA: TGTGCCAGCAGCTCCCAAACCGGGACTAACTACAATGAGCAGTTCTTC

CDR3 length: 11
D gene: NA
clone size: NA
V gene: TRBV5-6
J gene: TRBJ2-5
CDR3 protein: CASSLLETQYF
CDR3 DNA: TGTGCCAGCAGCTTGCTGGAGACCCAGTACTTC

CDR3 length: 17
D gene: NA
clone size: NA
V gene: TRBV5-1
J gene: TRBJ2-7
CDR3 protein: CASSFAGQHAWWDEQYF
CDR3 DNA: TGCGCCAGCAGCTTCGCGGGACAGCATGCCTGGTGGGACGAGCAGTACTTC

CDR3 length: 17
D gene: NA
clone size: once
V gene: TRBV19
J gene: TRBJ1-5
CDR3 protein: CASSIKWGWRSNQPQHF
CDR3 DNA: TGTGCCAGTAGTATTAAATGGGGCTGGCGTAGCAATCAGCCCCAGCATTTT

CDR3 length: 13
D gene: NA
clone size: few
V gene: TRBV2
J gene: TRBJ1-1
CDR3 protein: CASSEDSNTEAFF
CDR3 DNA: TGTGCCAGCTCCGAGGACAGCAACACTGAAGCTTTCTTT

CDR3 length: 15
D gene: TRBD1
clone size: NA
V gene: TRBV5-4
J gene: TRBJ1-1
CDR3 protein: CASSLRTGSYTEAFF
CDR3 DNA: TGTGCCAGCAGCTTGCGGACAGGCTCGTACACTGAAGCTTTCTTT

CDR3 length: 12
D gene: TRBD2
clone size: NA
V gene: TRBV2
J gene: TRBJ2-3
CDR3 protein: CASSELSGALYF
CDR3 DNA: TGTGCCAGCAGTGAACTGAGCGGGGCCTTGTATTTT

CDR3 length: 15
D gene: NA
clone size: NA
V gene: TRBV19
J gene: TRBJ2-6
CDR3 protein: CASSIAVSGANVLTF
CDR3 DNA: TGTGCCAGTAGTATAGCCGTCTCTGGGGCCAACGTCCTGACTTTC

CDR3 length: 11
D gene: NA
clone size: NA
V gene: TRBV29-1
J gene: TRBJ2-3
CDR3 protein: CSVASGDTQYF
CDR3 DNA: TGCAGCGTTGCCTCCGGAGATACGCAGTATTTT

CDR3 length: 12
D gene: TRBD2
clone size: NA
V gene: TRBV11-2
J gene: TRBJ2-1
CDR3 protein: CASSAGAGDVFF
CDR3 DNA: TGTGCCAGCAGCGCCGGAGCGGGGGACGTCTTCTTC

CDR3 length: 12
D gene: NA
clone size: few
V gene: TRBV20-1
J gene: TRBJ1-5
CDR3 protein: CSASHSNQPQHF
CDR3 DNA: TGCAGTGCTAGTCATAGCAATCAGCCCCAGCATTTT

CDR3 length: 17
D gene: NA
clone size: once
V gene: TRBV2
J gene: TRBJ2-3
CDR3 protein: CASRVYSASDRTDTQYF
CDR3 DNA: TGTGCCAGCAGAGTTTACTCCGCTAGCGACCGCACAGATACGCAGTATTTT

CDR3 length: 15
D gene: NA
clone size: NA
V gene: TRBV24-1
J gene: TRBJ2-5
CDR3 protein: CATSDFEQGWETQYF
CDR3 DNA: TGTGCCACCAGTGATTTCGAGCAGGGTTGGGAGACCCAGTACTTC

CDR3 length: 15
D gene: TRBD1
clone size: NA
V gene: TRBV9
J gene: TRBJ2-2
CDR3 protein: CASSAPTGTTGELFF
CDR3 DNA: TGTGCCAGCAGCGCACCGACAGGGACCACCGGGGAGCTGTTTTTT

CDR3 length: 16
D gene: NA
clone size: NA
V gene: TRBV21-1
J gene: TRBJ2-7
CDR3 protein: CASTRTSGGQPYEQYF
CDR3 DNA: TGTGCCAGCACCAGGACTAGCGGGGGGCAACCCTACGAGCAGTACTTC

CDR3 length: 16
D gene: TRBD1
clone size: NA
V gene: TRBV2
J gene: TRBJ1-1
CDR3 protein: CASKGTGWAGKTEAFF
CDR3 DNA: TGTGCCAGCAAAGGGACAGGGTGGGCCGGAAAGACTGAAGCTTTCTTT

CDR3 length: 13
D gene: TRBD1
clone size: NA
V gene: TRBV6-5
J gene: TRBJ2-3
CDR3 protein: CASSTDREDTQYF
CDR3 DNA: TGTGCCAGCAGCACCGACAGGGAGGATACGCAGTATTTT

CDR3 length: 15
D gene: TRBD1
clone size: NA
V gene: TRBV11-2
J gene: TRBJ1-4
CDR3 protein: CASSFGQGGGEKLFF
CDR3 DNA: TGTGCCAGCAGCTTCGGACAGGGCGGAGGGGAAAAACTGTTTTTT

CDR3 length: 11
D gene: NA
clone size: NA
V gene: TRBV11-2
J gene: TRBJ2-3
CDR3 protein: CASSRRGTQYF
CDR3 DNA: TGTGCCAGCAGCCGCAGGGGTACGCAGTATTTT

CDR3 length: 13
D gene: NA
clone size: NA
V gene: TRBV28
J gene: TRBJ2-3
CDR3 protein: CASSLSRADTQYF
CDR3 DNA: TGTGCCAGCAGTTTATCGCGGGCAGATACGCAGTATTTT

CDR3 length: 14
D gene: TRBD2
clone size: NA
V gene: TRBV19
J gene: TRBJ2-5
CDR3 protein: CASSPSGGQETQYF
CDR3 DNA: TGTGCCAGTAGCCCTAGCGGGGGGCAAGAGACCCAGTACTTC

CDR3 length: 15
D gene: TRBD1
clone size: NA
V gene: TRBV7-2
J gene: TRBJ1-4
CDR3 protein: CASSPGTGVSEKLFF
CDR3 DNA: TGTGCCAGCAGCCCCGGGACAGGAGTTTCTGAAAAACTGTTTTTT

CDR3 length: 15
D gene: TRBD1
clone size: few
V gene: TRBV25-1
J gene: TRBJ2-3
CDR3 protein: CASSADRAGTDTQYF
CDR3 DNA: TGTGCCAGCAGTGCGGACAGGGCGGGCACAGATACGCAGTATTTT

CDR3 length: 15
D gene: TRBD1
clone size: NA
V gene: TRBV4-1
J gene: TRBJ2-1
CDR3 protein: CASSQMGQVNNEQFF
CDR3 DNA: TGCGCCAGCAGCCAAATGGGACAGGTAAACAATGAGCAGTTCTTC

CDR3 length: 18
D gene: TRBD1
clone size: NA
V gene: TRBV2
J gene: TRBJ2-3
CDR3 protein: CASSARTGAITSTDTQYF
CDR3 DNA: TGTGCCAGCAGTGCTAGGACAGGGGCCATCACTAGCACAGATACGCAGTATTTT

CDR3 length: 13
D gene: NA
clone size: NA
V gene: TRBV19
J gene: TRBJ2-7
CDR3 protein: CASRQSSSYEQYF
CDR3 DNA: TGTGCCAGTAGACAGTCAAGCTCCTACGAGCAGTACTTC

CDR3 length: 18
D gene: TRBD2
clone size: NA
V gene: TRBV6-4
J gene: TRBJ2-5
CDR3 protein: CASSGYLSGTSIRETQYF
CDR3 DNA: TGTGCCAGCAGTGGATACCTTTCCGGGACTAGTATCCGGGAGACCCAGTACTTC

CDR3 length: 14
D gene: NA
clone size: once
V gene: TRBV19
J gene: TRBJ1-2
CDR3 protein: CASRGLQGNYGYTF
CDR3 DNA: TGTGCCAGTAGGGGATTACAGGGAAACTATGGCTACACCTTC

CDR3 length: 15
D gene: NA
clone size: NA
V gene: TRBV7-2
J gene: TRBJ2-7
CDR3 protein: CASSLAVGTYYEQYF
CDR3 DNA: TGTGCCAGCAGCTTAGCGGTGGGGACTTACTACGAGCAGTACTTC

CDR3 length: 15
D gene: NA
clone size: NA
V gene: TRBV10-3
J gene: TRBJ2-1
CDR3 protein: CATSQGDRAVNEQFF
CDR3 DNA: TGTGCCACCAGCCAAGGGGATCGCGCCGTCAATGAGCAGTTCTTC

CDR3 length: 15
D gene: TRBD2
clone size: once
V gene: TRBV30
J gene: TRBJ2-2
CDR3 protein: CAWSVGTSDTGELFF
CDR3 DNA: TGTGCCTGGAGTGTGGGGACTAGCGACACCGGGGAGCTGTTTTTT

CDR3 length: 15
D gene: TRBD1
clone size: once
V gene: TRBV7-7
J gene: TRBJ2-1
CDR3 protein: CASSPGQGAQNEQFF
CDR3 DNA: TGTGCCAGCAGCCCTGGACAGGGGGCGCAAAATGAGCAGTTCTTC

CDR3 length: 15
D gene: TRBD2
clone size: once
V gene: TRBV5-8
J gene: TRBJ2-3
CDR3 protein: CASSLGLALTDTQYF
CDR3 DNA: TGTGCCAGCAGTTTGGGACTAGCCTTAACAGATACGCAGTATTTT

CDR3 length: 11
D gene: NA
clone size: NA
V gene: TRBV5-6
J gene: TRBJ2-3
CDR3 protein: CASTGADTQYF
CDR3 DNA: TGTGCCAGCACAGGGGCAGATACGCAGTATTTT

CDR3 length: 14
D gene: NA
clone size: NA
V gene: TRBV5-1
J gene: TRBJ2-7
CDR3 protein: CASSLEGTRDEQYF
CDR3 DNA: TGCGCCAGCAGCTTGGAGGGGACAAGGGACGAGCAGTACTTC

CDR3 length: 12
D gene: NA
clone size: once
V gene: TRBV4-3
J gene: TRBJ1-1
CDR3 protein: CASSQGQAKAFF
CDR3 DNA: TGCGCCAGCAGCCAAGGTCAAGCAAAAGCTTTCTTT

CDR3 length: 16
D gene: TRBD1
clone size: NA
V gene: TRBV5-1
J gene: TRBJ1-4
CDR3 protein: CASSFGQGATNEKLFF
CDR3 DNA: TGCGCCAGCAGCTTCGGACAGGGTGCAACTAATGAAAAACTGTTTTTT

CDR3 length: 16
D gene: TRBD1
clone size: few
V gene: TRBV3-1/TRBV3-2
J gene: TRBJ2-7
CDR3 protein: CASSQWDRGRNPEQYF
CDR3 DNA: TGTGCCAGCAGCCAATGGGACAGGGGGCGCAATCCCGAGCAGTACTTC

CDR3 length: 14
D gene: NA
clone size: NA
V gene: TRBV18
J gene: TRBJ1-3
CDR3 protein: CASSPGGDGNTIYF
CDR3 DNA: TGTGCCAGCTCACCAGGGGGCGACGGAAACACCATATATTTT

CDR3 length: 14
D gene: TRBD1
clone size: NA
V gene: TRBV11-2
J gene: TRBJ1-1
CDR3 protein: CASRGQGLGGRAFF
CDR3 DNA: TGTGCCAGCAGAGGACAGGGATTAGGCGGTCGGGCTTTCTTT